The 16 T cell receptor beta chains in this list originate from one sample, sequenced in a study of T cell repertoires in cytomegalovirus infection. No antigen has been identified for these receptors. TCRdb independently ran MiXCR on the reads; one entry per CDR3 protein. The table lists roughly 200,000 distinct CDR3 sequences, 38% of them singletons. The starting material was CD8+ T cells from cultured PBMCs, obtained from culture after CMV antigen stimulation. Receptors were obtained from a human donor in good health (CMV status not recorded). Some clones in this sample may be carry-over from other donors' samples.

The V gene is TRBV20-1, the J gene TRBJ1-4; weak D call: TRBD1 (6 bases). This CDR3 is built from 13 residues. From germline, CDR1 is DFQATT and CDR2 SNEGSKA (reference sequence). V lost 2 bases and J lost 5, with 9 bases in between. In nucleotides, the CDR3 is TGCAGTGCTAGACAGGGGATGAATGAAAAACTGTTTTTT. This encodes CSARQGMNEKLFF.

The chain carries TRBV6-5 and TRBJ2-2; TRBD1 might be the D (5 bases). The CDR3 contains 13 residues. The V and J ends lost 2 bases and 8 bases respectively, with 9 bases between them. The germline CDR1 and CDR2 sequences are MNHEY and SVGAGI. The CDR3 loop reads CASSYHRSGELFF. The CDR3 DNA is TGTGCCAGCAGTTACCACAGGAGTGGGGAGCTGTTTTTT.

J is TRBJ2-1 and V is TRBV7-8; D is unclear. Per germline, CDR1 SGHVS and CDR2 FQNEAQ. The CDR3 loop spans 11 amino acids. The V end lost 5 bases, the J end lost 9 bases, and 8 bases lay between the germline ends. The CDR3 spells CASSPFPEQFF. CDR3 DNA sequence: TGTGCCAGCAGCCCGTTCCCTGAGCAGTTCTTC. Full variable domain (remainder filled in from reference TRBV7-8 and TRBJ2-1): GAGVSQSPRYKVAKRGQDVALRCDPISGHVSLFWYQQALGQGPEFLTYFQNEAQLDKSGLPSDRFFAERPEGSVSTLKIQRTQQEDSAVYLCASSPFPEQFFGPGTRLTVL.

The rearrangement uses TRBV27 and TRBJ2-7; 8 bases align to TRBD2. This CDR3 contains 14 residues. Per germline, CDR1 MNHEY and CDR2 SMNVEV (reference sequence). Trimming cost V 5 bases and J 4 bases; bases outside gene matches: 7. CDR3 protein: CASSLSGDLYEQYF. DNA of the CDR3: TGTGCCAGCAGTCTTAGCGGGGATTTGTACGAGCAGTACTTC.

The chain uses TRBV7-8 and TRBJ2-2; TRBD1 agrees at 12 bases. There are 15 residues in the CDR3. Germline loops: CDR1 SGHVS, CDR2 FQNEAQ. V dropped 9 bases and J dropped 5; count of bases not matched to a gene: 7. The CDR3 DNA follows: TGTGCCAGTCCCCGGGACAGGGGGCAAACCGGGGAGCTGTTTTTT. This gives the protein CASPRDRGQTGELFF.

This clonotype was counted between two and nine times. V and J are TRBV7-9 and TRBJ2-5; D uncertain. The germline V and J ends were trimmed by 2 bases and 1 base, with 11 bases remaining between them. This CDR3 comprises 15 residues. Germline assignment: CDR1 SEHNR and CDR2 FQNEAQ (reference sequence). The CDR3 protein is CASSLILGPQETQYF. As DNA, the CDR3 is TGTGCCAGCAGCTTAATTTTGGGCCCCCAAGAGACCCAGTACTTC.

There are many counts of this clonotype. The chain combines TRBV5-6 with TRBJ2-2, with 7 bases matching TRBD2. Germline CDR1 reads SGHDT; CDR2 reads YYEEEE. CDR3 length equals 16 residues. With V trimmed by 2 bases and J by 0 bases, 4 bases remained unmatched. The CDR3 DNA follows: TGTGCCAGCAGCTTAGCTAGCGGAACGAACACCGGGGAGCTGTTTTTT. Translation gives CASSLASGTNTGELFF.

This clonotype was counted ten times or more. The chain couples TRBV27 to TRBJ2-1; tentatively, D is TRBD1 (7 bases). Trimming took off 5 bases at V and 4 bases at J, with 12 bases between the two ends. The CDR3 covers 14 residues. Germline CDR1 reads MNHEY; CDR2 reads SMNVEV (reference sequence). The CDR3 spells CASSGQGGYNEQFF. CDR3 in DNA: TGTGCCAGCAGTGGCCAGGGGGGATACAATGAGCAGTTCTTC.

This sequence joins TRBV2 and TRBJ2-2; 9 bases line up with TRBD2. The CDR3 totals 15 residues. V shed 8 bases, J shed 4 bases, and the junction held 8 bases outside the gene matches. Germline V CDR1 and CDR2: SNHLY, FYNNEI. The CDR3, as DNA: TGTGCCAGCCGCGCCAAAGCGGGAGGCACCGGGGAGCTGTTTTTT. Its translation is CASRAKAGGTGELFF.

This sequence joins TRBV20-1 and TRBJ1-2; TRBD1 might be the D (5 bases). This CDR3 has 14 residues. Germline values: CDR1 DFQATT, CDR2 SNEGSKA (reference sequence). The V end was cut by 5 bases, the J end by 0 bases, with 13 bases between. The CDR3 here is CSAELTDSNYGYTF. CDR3 nucleotides: TGCAGTGCTGAATTGACAGATTCTAACTATGGCTACACCTTC.

The DNA of the CDR3 is TGTGCCAGCAGCTTAGCGGGACAGGGGGCGACCACCGGGGAGCTGTTTTTT. This sequence encodes CASSLAGQGATTGELFF. The chain combines TRBV7-9 with TRBJ2-2; 12 nucleotides match TRBD1. This CDR3 spans 17 amino acids. The germline CDR1 and CDR2 sequences are SEHNR and FQNEAQ (reference sequence). V dropped 0 bases and J dropped 4; count of bases not matched to a gene: 3.

The rearrangement links TRBV7-9 to TRBJ1-3; D is perhaps TRBD1 (6 bases). V dropped 5 bases and J dropped 2 bases, with 10 bases sitting between them. Germline values: CDR1 SEHNR, CDR2 FQNEAQ (reference sequence). There are 14 residues in the CDR3. The CDR3 loop reads CASSPTGPGNTIYF. Here the CDR3 DNA reads TGTGCCAGCAGCCCGACAGGACCTGGAAACACCATATATTTT.

This chain connects TRBV11-1 to TRBJ2-3, with D possibly being TRBD1 or TRBD2 (6 bases each). V was trimmed by 5 bases and J by 7 bases, leaving 19 bases between them. This CDR3 has 15 amino acids. The germline CDR1 and CDR2 sequences are SGHAT and FQDESV (reference sequence). The CDR3 DNA sequence: TGTGCCAGCAGCCACACGGGGGCTGCCGCTCATACGCAGTATTTT. It codes for CASSHTGAAAHTQYF.

This clonotype showed up just a few times. The rearrangement links TRBV10-2 to TRBJ2-3; a weak D match, TRBD1 (5 bases). V lost 6 bases and J lost 1, with 14 bases in between. CDR1 is WSHSY and CDR2 is SAAADI in the germline V gene. The CDR3 spans 15 residues. The CDR3 DNA reads as TGCGCCAGCAGAGGCGACAGTGCCCGCACAGATACGCAGTATTTT. This codes for CASRGDSARTDTQYF.

This clonotype came up a few times. The V and J genes are TRBV7-9 and TRBJ1-1; D is undetermined. The CDR3 covers 12 residues. Between the trimmed V and J ends, which lost 5 bases and 8 bases, there was a span of 12 bases. Per germline, CDR1 SEHNR and CDR2 FQNEAQ (reference sequence). CDR3 residues: CASSLRRIEAFF. CDR3 coding DNA: TGTGCCAGCAGCCTGCGACGGATCGAAGCTTTCTTT.

This chain links TRBV30 with TRBJ1-1; no firm D call. Trimming left V 4 bases short and J 5 bases short, with 11 bases between. The CDR3 is 12 amino acids. Germline CDR1 and CDR2: GTSNPN and SVGIG (reference sequence). The CDR3 DNA reads as TGTGCCTGGACCGGACCAAGGACTGAAGCTTTCTTT. Translating it yields CAWTGPRTEAFF.